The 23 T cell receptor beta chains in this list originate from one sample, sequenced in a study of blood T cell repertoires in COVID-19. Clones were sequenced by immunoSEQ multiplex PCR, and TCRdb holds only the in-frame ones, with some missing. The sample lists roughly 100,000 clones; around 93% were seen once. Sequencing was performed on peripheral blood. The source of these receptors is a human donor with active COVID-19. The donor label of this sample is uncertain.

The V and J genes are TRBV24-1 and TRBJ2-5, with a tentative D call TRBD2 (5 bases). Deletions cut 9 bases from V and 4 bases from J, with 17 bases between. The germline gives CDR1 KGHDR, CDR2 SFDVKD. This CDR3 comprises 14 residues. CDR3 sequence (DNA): TGTGCCACCCTAAAGAAGAGAGGGTTAGAGACCCAGTACTTC. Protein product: CATLKKRGLETQYF.

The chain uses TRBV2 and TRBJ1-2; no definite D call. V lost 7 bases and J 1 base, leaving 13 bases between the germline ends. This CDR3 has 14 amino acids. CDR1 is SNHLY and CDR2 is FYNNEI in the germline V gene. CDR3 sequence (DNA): TGTGCCAGCATTGCGGGGAGTAATAACTATGGCTACACCTTC. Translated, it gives CASIAGSNNYGYTF.

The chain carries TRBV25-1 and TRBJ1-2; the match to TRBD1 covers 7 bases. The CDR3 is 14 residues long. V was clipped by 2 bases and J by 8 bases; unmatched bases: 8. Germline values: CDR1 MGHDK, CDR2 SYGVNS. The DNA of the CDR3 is TGTGCCAGCAGTGAACCCGGACAGGTGGAAGGCTACACCTTC. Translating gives CASSEPGQVEGYTF.

The chain's CDR3 is CASSYGSGGIYEQYF. CDR3 nucleotides: TGTGCCAGCAGTTACGGATCAGGGGGTATTTACGAGCAGTACTTC. The J gene is TRBJ2-7, the V gene TRBV6-2 or TRBV6-3, with 7 bases matching TRBD1. Germline V lookup: CDR1 MNHEY, CDR2 SVGEGT. The CDR3 contains 15 residues. V gave up 2 bases and J gave up 4 bases; unmatched junction bases: 8.

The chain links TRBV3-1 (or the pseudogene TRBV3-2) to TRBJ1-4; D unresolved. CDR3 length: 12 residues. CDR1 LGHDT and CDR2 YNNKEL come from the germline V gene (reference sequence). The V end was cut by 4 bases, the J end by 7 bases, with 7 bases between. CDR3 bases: TGTGCCAGCAGCCTCCCCGGTGAAAAACTGTTTTTT. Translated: CASSLPGEKLFF.

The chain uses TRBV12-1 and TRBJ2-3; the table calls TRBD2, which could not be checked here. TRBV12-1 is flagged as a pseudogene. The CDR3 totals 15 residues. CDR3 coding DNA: TGTGCCAGCAGCTTTCTAGCGGGGGAAGGGGATACGCAGTATTTT. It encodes CASSFLAGEGDTQYF.

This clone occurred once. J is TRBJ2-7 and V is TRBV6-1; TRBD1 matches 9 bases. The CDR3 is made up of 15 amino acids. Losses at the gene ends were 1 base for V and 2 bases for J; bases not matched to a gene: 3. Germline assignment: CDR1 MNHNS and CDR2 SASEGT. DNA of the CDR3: TGTGCCAGCAGTGAAGGGACAGGGGCGACCTACGAGCAGTACTTC. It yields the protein CASSEGTGATYEQYF.

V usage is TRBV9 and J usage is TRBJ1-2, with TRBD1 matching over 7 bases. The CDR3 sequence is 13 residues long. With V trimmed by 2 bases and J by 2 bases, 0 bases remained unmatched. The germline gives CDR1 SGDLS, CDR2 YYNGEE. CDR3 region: CASSVTGNYGYTF. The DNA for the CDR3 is TGTGCCAGCAGCGTGACAGGGAACTATGGCTACACCTTC.

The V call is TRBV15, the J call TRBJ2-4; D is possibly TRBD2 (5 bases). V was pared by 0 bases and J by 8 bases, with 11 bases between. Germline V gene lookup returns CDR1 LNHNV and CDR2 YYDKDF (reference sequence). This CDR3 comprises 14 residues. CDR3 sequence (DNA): TGTGCCACCAGCAGAGATCTATCCGGGGACATTCAGTACTTC. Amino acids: CATSRDLSGDIQYF.

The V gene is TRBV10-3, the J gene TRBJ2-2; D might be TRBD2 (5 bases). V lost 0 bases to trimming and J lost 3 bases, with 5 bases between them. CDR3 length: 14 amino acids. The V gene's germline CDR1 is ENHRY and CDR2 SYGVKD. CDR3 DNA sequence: TGTGCCATCAGTGAGTCGGGAGACACCGGGGAGCTGTTTTTT. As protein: CAISESGDTGELFF.

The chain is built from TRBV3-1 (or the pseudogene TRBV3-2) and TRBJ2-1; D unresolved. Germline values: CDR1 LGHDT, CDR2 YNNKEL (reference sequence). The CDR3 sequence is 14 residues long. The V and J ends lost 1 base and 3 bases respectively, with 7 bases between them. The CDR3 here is CASSQVASYNEQFF. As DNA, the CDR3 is TGTGCCAGCAGCCAAGTGGCAAGCTACAATGAGCAGTTCTTC.

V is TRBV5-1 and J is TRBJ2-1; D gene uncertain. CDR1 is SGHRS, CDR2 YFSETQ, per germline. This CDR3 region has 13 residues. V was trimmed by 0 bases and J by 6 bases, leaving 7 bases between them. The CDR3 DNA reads TGCGCCAGCAGCTTGGACATAGCCAATGAGCAGTTCTTC. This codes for CASSLDIANEQFF.

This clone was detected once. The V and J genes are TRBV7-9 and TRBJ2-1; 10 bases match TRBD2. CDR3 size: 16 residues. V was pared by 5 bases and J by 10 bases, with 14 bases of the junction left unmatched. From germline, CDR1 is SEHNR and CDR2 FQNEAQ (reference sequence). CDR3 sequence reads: CASSPSGTSALGEQFF. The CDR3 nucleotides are TGTGCCAGCAGCCCTTCCGGGACTAGCGCTTTAGGAGAGCAGTTCTTC. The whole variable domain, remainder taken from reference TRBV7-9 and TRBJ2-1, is DTGVSQNPRHKITKRGQNVTFRCDPISEHNRLYWYRQTLGQGPEFLTYFQNEAQLEKSRLLSDRFSAERPKGSFSTLEIQRTEQGDSAMYLCASSPSGTSALGEQFFGPGTRLTVL.

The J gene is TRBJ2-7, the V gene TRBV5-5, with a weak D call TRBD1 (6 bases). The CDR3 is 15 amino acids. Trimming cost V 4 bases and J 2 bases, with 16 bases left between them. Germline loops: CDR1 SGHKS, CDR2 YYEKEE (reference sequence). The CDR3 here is CASSNRAGATYEQYF. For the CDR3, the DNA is TGTGCCAGCAGCAACAGGGCAGGGGCCACCTACGAGCAGTACTTC.

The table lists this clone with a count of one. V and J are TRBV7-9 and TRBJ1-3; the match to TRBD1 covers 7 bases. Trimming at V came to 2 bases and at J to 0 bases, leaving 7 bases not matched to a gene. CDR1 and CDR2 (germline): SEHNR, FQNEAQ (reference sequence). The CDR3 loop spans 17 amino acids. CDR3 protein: CASSLPNRGYSGNTIYF. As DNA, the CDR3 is TGTGCCAGCAGCTTACCGAACAGGGGATACTCTGGAAACACCATATATTTT.

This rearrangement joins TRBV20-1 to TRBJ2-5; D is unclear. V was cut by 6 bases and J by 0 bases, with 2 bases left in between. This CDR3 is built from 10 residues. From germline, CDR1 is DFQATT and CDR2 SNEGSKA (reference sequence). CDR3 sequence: CSADQETQYF. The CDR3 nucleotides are TGCAGTGCCGACCAAGAGACCCAGTACTTC.

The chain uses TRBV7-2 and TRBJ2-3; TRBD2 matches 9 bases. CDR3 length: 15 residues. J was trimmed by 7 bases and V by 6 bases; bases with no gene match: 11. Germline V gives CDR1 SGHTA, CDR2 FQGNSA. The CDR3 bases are TGTGCCAGCAGTTCACGGGGCGGGGGGGCAAATACGCAGTATTTT. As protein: CASSSRGGGANTQYF.

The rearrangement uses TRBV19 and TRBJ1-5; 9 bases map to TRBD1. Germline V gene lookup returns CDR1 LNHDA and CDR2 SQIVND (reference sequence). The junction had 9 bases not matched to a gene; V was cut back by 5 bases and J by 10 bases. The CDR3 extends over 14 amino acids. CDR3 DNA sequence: TGTGCCAGTAGTCTTCGGGACAGGGTGAACCCCCAGCATTTT. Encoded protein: CASSLRDRVNPQHF.

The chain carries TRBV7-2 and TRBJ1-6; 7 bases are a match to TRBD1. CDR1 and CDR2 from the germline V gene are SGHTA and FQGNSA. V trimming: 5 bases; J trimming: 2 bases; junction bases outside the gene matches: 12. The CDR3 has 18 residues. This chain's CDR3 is CASSLRGHRRTYNSPLHF. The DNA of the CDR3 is TGTGCCAGCAGCCTTAGGGGGCACCGGCGCACCTATAATTCACCCCTCCACTTT.

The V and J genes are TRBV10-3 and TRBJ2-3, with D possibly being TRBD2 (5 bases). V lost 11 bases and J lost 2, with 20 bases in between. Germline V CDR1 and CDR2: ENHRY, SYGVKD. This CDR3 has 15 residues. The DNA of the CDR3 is TGTGCCTCTCAACCCCTGGCGGGTCTCACAGATACGCAGTATTTT. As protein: CASQPLAGLTDTQYF.

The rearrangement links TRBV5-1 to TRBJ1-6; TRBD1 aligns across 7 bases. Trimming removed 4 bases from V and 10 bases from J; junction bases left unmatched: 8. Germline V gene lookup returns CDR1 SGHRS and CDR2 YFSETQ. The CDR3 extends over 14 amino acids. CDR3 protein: CASSEDRVRSPLHF. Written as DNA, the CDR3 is TGCGCCAGCAGCGAAGACAGGGTACGCTCACCCCTCCACTTT.

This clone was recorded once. The CDR3 coding sequence is TGTGCCAGCAGTGCAGGGGGGTTTGGCAATCAGCCCCAGCATTTT. It codes for CASSAGGFGNQPQHF. The rearrangement uses TRBV6-2 or TRBV6-3 and TRBJ1-5, with 7 bases identical to TRBD1. The V gene end was trimmed by 5 bases and the J gene end by 2 bases; junction bases not matched to a gene: 6. The CDR3 is 15 residues long. The germline V gene encodes CDR1 MNHEY and CDR2 SVGEGT.

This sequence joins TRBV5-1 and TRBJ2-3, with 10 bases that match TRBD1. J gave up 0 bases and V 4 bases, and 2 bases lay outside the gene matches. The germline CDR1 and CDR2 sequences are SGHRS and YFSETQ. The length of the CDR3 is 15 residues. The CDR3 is CASSRTGGSTDTQYF. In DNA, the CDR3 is TGCGCCAGCAGCAGGACAGGGGGAAGCACAGATACGCAGTATTTT.